The T cell receptor beta chain under discussion was sequenced for a study of T cell responses to AZD1222 COVID-19 vaccine. Study results and limitations: White British ancestry dominated among donors, who included more females, and clonal diversity was possibly underestimated.

Trimming removed 6 bases at V and 5 bases at J, with 13 bases between. The CDR3 sequence is 13 residues long. As for this clone: The antigen remains unidentified.

Libraries were prepared by immunoSEQ multiplex PCR; TCRdb keeps only in-frame clonotypes and omits some of them. The data show 120,000 to 150,000 clones, with roughly nine tenths seen just once and roughly 4% held by the top ten. V gene TRBV12-3 or TRBV12-4 combines with J gene TRBJ2-5; tentatively, D is TRBD1 (5 bases). This receptor was taken from an adult who received the AZD1222 COVID-19 vaccine. Sequences were derived from peripheral blood, sampled 28 days after the second AZD1222 dose. For the CDR3, the DNA is TGTGCCAGCAGCTCTCAGGGCAGGGAGACCCAGTACTTC. Its protein product is CASSSQGRETQYF.